A selection of T cell receptor beta chains follows, all from one sample in a study of cytomegalovirus exposure and HLA in healthy donors. Sequenced by immunoSEQ multiplex PCR; TCRdb stores in-frame clones only, minus some. The data hold 130,000 or so clones, with approximately 77% observed a single time. Material: PBMCs. These TCRs come from a man aged 18 to 30 in good health and CMV-seronegative. The CDR3 runs from the conserved cysteine through the conserved F or W. The order of the fields is CDR3 protein, CDR3 DNA, D gene, J gene, clone size, V gene. The D gene is left open where the match is weak. Expanded clones are given a class, and other clones once, few, many or no size at all.

CASSSRGDTEAFF TGTGCCAGCAGCTCCCGGGGGGACACTGAAGCTTTCTTT NA TRBJ1-1 few TRBV7-2
CASSTAARNTIYF TGTGCCAGCAGTACGGCGGCACGAAACACCATATATTTT NA TRBJ1-3 NA TRBV6-6
CASSAVYSGGPQFF TGTGCCAGCAGCGCAGTTTATAGCGGGGGACCGCAGTTCTTC TRBD2 TRBJ2-1 few TRBV5-4
CSSSPVSQGEAFF TGTTCCAGCAGCCCAGTAAGCCAGGGAGAAGCTTTCTTT NA TRBJ1-1 few TRBV7-9
CASRSGGGGNTEAFF TGCGCCAGCAGGAGTGGAGGAGGAGGCAACACTGAAGCTTTCTTT NA TRBJ1-1 NA TRBV5-1
CASSYPNSGTDGYTF TGTGCCAGCAGCTATCCGAACTCCGGGACAGATGGCTACACCTTC TRBD1 TRBJ1-2 NA TRBV7-9
CASSSRLRSYEQYF TGTGCCAGCAGCTCCCGTCTCCGCTCCTACGAGCAGTACTTC NA TRBJ2-7 NA TRBV27
CASSGPGAGANVLTF TGTGCCAGCAGCGGCCCGGGGGCTGGGGCCAACGTCCTGACTTTC NA TRBJ2-6 once TRBV9
CASSYGPPGMQDTQYF TGTGCCAGCAGTTACGGGCCACCAGGGATGCAAGATACCCAGTACTTC NA TRBJ2-5 once TRBV6-5
CASSSQGERGYNEQFF TGTGCCAGCAGCTCTCAAGGGGAGCGGGGATACAATGAGCAGTTCTTC TRBD2 TRBJ2-1 NA TRBV7-3
CASSPLGLAGGRDTQYF TGTGCCAGCAGCCCCCTGGGACTAGCGGGGGGCCGAGATACGCAGTATTTT TRBD2 TRBJ2-3 NA TRBV9
CASSLGAGVLNTEAFF TGTGCCAGCAGCTTAGGGGCAGGGGTCTTGAACACTGAAGCTTTCTTT NA TRBJ1-1 NA TRBV7-2
CASEGVAEAFF TGTGCCAGTGAAGGGGTGGCTGAAGCTTTCTTT NA TRBJ1-1 NA TRBV19
CASRPTAYYGYTF TGTGCCAGCAGACCCACAGCCTACTATGGCTACACCTTC NA TRBJ1-2 NA TRBV14
CASSTPPTTSGDTQYF TGTGCCAGCAGCACCCCCCCCACGACTAGCGGAGATACGCAGTATTTT TRBD2 TRBJ2-3 NA TRBV5-4
CASSLMEGSQVGAFF TGCGCCAGCAGCTTGATGGAGGGTTCCCAGGTTGGAGCTTTCTTT NA TRBJ1-1 once TRBV5-1
CASSLSDSEAFF TGTGCCAGCAGCTTGTCGGACAGTGAAGCTTTCTTT NA TRBJ1-1 NA TRBV5-4
CASTQGAQSSPLHF TGTGCCAGCACCCAGGGGGCGCAGAGTTCACCCCTCCACTTT TRBD1 TRBJ1-6 few TRBV6-6
CASRPGTSSVEQFF TGTGCCAGCAGACCCGGGACTAGTAGTGTTGAGCAGTTCTTC TRBD2 TRBJ2-1 NA TRBV5-4
CASSYRVLYEQYF TGTGCCAGCTCTTACAGGGTACTCTACGAGCAGTACTTC NA TRBJ2-7 NA TRBV27
CASSSGTSDEQYF TGTGCCAGCAGCTCCGGGACTAGTGACGAGCAGTACTTC TRBD2 TRBJ2-7 NA TRBV7-2
CASSSVDFSQPQHF TGTGCCAGCAGCTCCGTCGATTTTAGTCAGCCCCAGCATTTT NA TRBJ1-5 NA TRBV5-6
CASSPGQGGGAFF TGTGCCAGCAGCCCAGGACAGGGGGGGGGAGCTTTCTTT TRBD1 TRBJ1-1 few TRBV11-3
CASSPGGWSNEQFF TGCGCCAGCAGCCCTGGAGGCTGGAGCAATGAGCAGTTCTTC NA TRBJ2-1 NA TRBV5-1
CASSYSTGAGYYGYTF TGTGCCAGCAGTTACTCCACTGGGGCAGGATACTATGGCTACACCTTC NA TRBJ1-2 NA TRBV6-5
CATGRGETQYF TGTGCCACCGGGAGGGGAGAAACGCAGTATTTT TRBD2 TRBJ2-3 NA TRBV10-3
CASRSRQGSNYGYTF TGTGCCAGCAGGTCCAGACAGGGGTCTAACTATGGCTACACCTTC TRBD1 TRBJ1-2 NA TRBV6-6
CASSPEGPRGETQYF TGTGCCAGCTCACCAGAGGGACCCAGGGGAGAGACCCAGTACTTC NA TRBJ2-5 NA TRBV18
CSVTTGMNTEAFF TGCAGCGTTACGACAGGGATGAACACTGAAGCTTTCTTT TRBD1 TRBJ1-1 NA TRBV29-1
CASSGGGGPNTGELFF TGTGCCAGCAGTGGAGGCGGGGGGCCGAACACCGGGGAGCTGTTTTTT TRBD2 TRBJ2-2 NA TRBV2
CASSYPGQGIYEQYF TGTGCCAGCAGCTATCCGGGACAGGGTATTTACGAGCAGTACTTC TRBD1 TRBJ2-7 once TRBV11-2
CASSQVGGQVSGDTQYF TGCGCCAGCAGCCAAGTAGGCGGACAGGTATCCGGGGATACGCAGTATTTT TRBD1 TRBJ2-3 NA TRBV4-3
CASSFLPSRETQYF TGTGCCAGCAGCTTCCTACCTTCACGGGAGACCCAGTACTTC NA TRBJ2-5 NA TRBV11-2
CASSLAGGSYSPLHF TGCGCCAGCAGCTTGGCCGGGGGGTCCTATTCACCCCTCCACTTT NA TRBJ1-6 once TRBV5-1
CASSTDRGESEAFF TGTGCCAGCAGTACGGACAGGGGCGAGTCTGAAGCTTTCTTT TRBD1 TRBJ1-1 NA TRBV6-5
CASSQRGGRNEQFF TGTGCCAGCAGTCAGCGGGGGGGGAGGAATGAGCAGTTCTTC TRBD2 TRBJ2-1 NA TRBV6-5
CASKKDRNAYEQYF TGTGCCAGTAAGAAGGACAGAAACGCCTACGAGCAGTACTTC NA TRBJ2-7 NA TRBV19
CASSPTPGQGETIYGYTF TGTGCCAGCTCACCAACACCGGGACAGGGGGAAACAATCTATGGCTACACCTTC TRBD1 TRBJ1-2 NA TRBV18
CASSSDFWRANTEAFF TGTGCCAGCAGTTCGGACTTCTGGAGGGCGAACACTGAAGCTTTCTTT NA TRBJ1-1 NA TRBV7-9
CASSVGTGTSYEQYF TGTGCCAGCAGCGTAGGGACAGGAACCTCCTACGAGCAGTACTTC TRBD1 TRBJ2-7 NA TRBV9
CASSPRGQGRANEKLFF TGTGCCAGCAGCCCTCGCGGACAGGGGAGAGCTAATGAAAAACTGTTTTTT TRBD1 TRBJ1-4 NA TRBV7-9